The sequence of this TCR beta chain was determined in a study of CD8 T cells in Susac syndrome. Study-wide context: Sequencing included Susac syndrome patients, about 6 of them with active disease and roughly eight in remission. Overall study results and limits: The study recognized that its TCR sequencing and HLA analysis covered a relatively small number of individuals. Susac syndrome CD4+ T cell repertoires showed no clonal expansion.

With regard to this clonotype: The antigen remains undetermined.

Roughly 0.45 to 1 ug RNA was reverse transcribed with random hexamers. From the immunoSEQ multiplex PCR reads, TCRdb called clonotypes with MiXCR, one entry per CDR3 protein. The data hold around 200,000 distinct CDR3 sequences, with just under 95% observed a single time. Germline V gene sequence: CDR1 SQVTM, CDR2 ANQGSEA. V lost 6 bases to trimming and J lost 8 bases; unmatched junction nucleotides: 5. The CDR3 covers 13 residues. The chain couples TRBV29-1 to TRBJ2-1, with TRBD2 matching over 12 bases. The sequenced sample was CD4+ T cells from PBMCs. The receptor was isolated from a human donor with Susac syndrome. The CDR3 bases are TGCAGCGTAGCTAGCGGGGGGGGGCATGAGCAGTTCTTC. Its protein product is CSVASGGGHEQFF.